This is a list of T cell receptor beta chains from one sample in a study of molecular identifiers for immune sequencing clone quantification. MiXCR, run by TCRdb on the PCR reads, gives a single entry per CDR3 protein. The profile covers approximately 550,000 distinct CDR3 sequences, with about 26% appearing a single time and under 0.85% taken by the ten largest. Source material: naive CD8+ T cells from blood, with Jurkat cell RNA spiked in. The origin of the receptors is a human donor in good health. Some libraries in this study had Jurkat cell RNA spiked in. Both conserved end residues are part of each CDR3. A D gene is named only where the DNA matches it firmly. A clone size is listed for some rows: how often the clone was seen (once, few, many), or a class if it is expanded.

few TRBJ2-3 13 - TRBV27 TGTGCCAGCAGCCTTACCCCTCAGCAGGGGCAGTATTTT CASSLTPQQGQYF
few TRBJ2-3 17 TRBD2 TRBV30 TGTGCCTGGAGTGTTATGCTAGCGGGAACGTCCGCAGATACGCAGTATTTT CAWSVMLAGTSADTQYF
- TRBJ2-1 14 - TRBV20-1 TGCAGTGCCCCACAGAGCGGTGTATACAATGAGCAGTTCTTC CSAPQSGVYNEQFF
- TRBJ2-1 14 - TRBV24-1 TGTGCCACCAGTGGGGCTAGCCATTCGGGTGCGCAGTTCTTC CATSGASHSGAQFF
- TRBJ1-5 18 - TRBV4-3 TGCGCCAGCAGCCAATCCACCATCAAAGATTGTAGCAATCAGCCCCAGCATTTT CASSQSTIKDCSNQPQHF
many TRBJ2-7 17 TRBD1 TRBV2 TGTGCCAGCAATGACCCCAGGGGGCCCAGGAGCTCCTACGAGCAGTACTTC CASNDPRGPRSSYEQYF
once TRBJ2-5 16 TRBD2 TRBV6-2/TRBV6-3 TGTGCCAGCACCCTCCCGAGGCGGGGGGTCGAAGAGACCCAGTACTTC CASTLPRRGVEETQYF
- TRBJ2-1 14 TRBD2 TRBV20-1 TGCAGTGCTAGAGGGACTAGGGCTTTTGATGAGCAGTTCTTC CSARGTRAFDEQFF
many TRBJ1-5 15 TRBD1 TRBV6-5 TGTGCCAGCAGTGAGTTCAGGGGGAGCAATCAGCCCCAGCATTTT CASSEFRGSNQPQHF
few TRBJ2-3 16 - TRBV2 TGTGCCAGCAGTGAAAGGACTGGTGGGGCCACAGATACGCAGTATTTT CASSERTGGATDTQYF
few TRBJ1-1 16 - TRBV12-3/TRBV12-4 TGTGCCAGCAGCCCCACCGGAGGGGCGCTAGACACTGAAGCTTTCTTT CASSPTGGALDTEAFF
- TRBJ2-5 12 - TRBV13 TGTGCCAGCAGCTACCAAGAAGAGACCCAGTACTTC CASSYQEETQYF
- TRBJ1-1 14 - TRBV7-9 TGTGCCAGCAGCTTAATACTGTCGAACACTGAAGCTTTCTTT CASSLILSNTEAFF
- TRBJ1-1 13 - TRBV27 TGTGCCAGCAGTTTCTACCGGACCACTGAAGCTTTCTTT CASSFYRTTEAFF
few TRBJ1-6 16 - TRBV7-9 TGTGCCAGCAGCCAAAACCGGGACCGGACCGATTCACCCCTCCACTTT CASSQNRDRTDSPLHF
- TRBJ1-1 14 TRBD1 TRBV28 TGTGCCAGCAGGTACAGGGGTGTAGTCACTGAAGCTTTCTTT CASRYRGVVTEAFF
many TRBJ1-1 15 TRBD1 TRBV13 TGTGCCAGCAGCCGGACAGGACTGGTGAACACTGAAGCTTTCTTT CASSRTGLVNTEAFF
- TRBJ2-3 18 TRBD2 TRBV7-9 TGTGCCAGCAGCTTAGGTGTTTCTAGCGGGCACCTCACAGATACGCAGTATTTT CASSLGVSSGHLTDTQYF
few TRBJ1-1 14 TRBD1 TRBV6-2/TRBV6-3 TGTGCCAGCAGTTTCGAGGACAGGGGCACTGAAGCTTTCTTT CASSFEDRGTEAFF
- TRBJ2-3 17 - TRBV28 TGTGCCAGCAGTTTGTGGCCAGGGGAATCTAGCACAGATACGCGGTATTTT CASSLWPGESSTDTRYF
many TRBJ1-1 12 - TRBV28 TGTGCCAGCAGTGAGATGAACACTGAAGCTTTCTTT CASSEMNTEAFF
- TRBJ2-3 13 - TRBV21-1 TGTGCCGTTTCATGGGACCGCGCAGATACGCAGTATTTT CAVSWDRADTQYF
- TRBJ2-5 14 TRBD2 TRBV6-5 TGTGCCAGCACCCTACTAGCGGGACAAGAGCCCCAGTACTTC CASTLLAGQEPQYF
- TRBJ2-7 14 - TRBV7-9 TGTGCCAGCAGCTTAGCACTCGTTCCCTACGAGCAGTACTTC CASSLALVPYEQYF
few TRBJ2-5 18 TRBD2 TRBV4-3 TGCGCCAGCAGCCAAGAGCCGTATAAGACTAGCGGGGAAGAGACCCAGTACTTC CASSQEPYKTSGEETQYF
few TRBJ1-3 15 - TRBV4-3 TGCGCCAGCAGCCAAGATCGACATTCAGGAAACACCATATATTTT CASSQDRHSGNTIYF
- TRBJ2-7 14 - TRBV7-3 TGTGCCAGCGCCCCCAGCGGAAACTATTACGAGCAGTACTTC CASAPSGNYYEQYF
many TRBJ2-3 17 TRBD2 TRBV6-6 TGTGCCAGCGTGCCAATCGACGGCGGGGGGTACACAGATACGCAGTATTTT CASVPIDGGGYTDTQYF
few TRBJ2-7 16 - TRBV12-5 TGTGCTAGTGGTTTGGGCCCCCCCGAGCAAGGCTACGAGCAGTACTTC CASGLGPPEQGYEQYF
- TRBJ2-7 14 - TRBV6-2/TRBV6-3 TGTGCCAGCAATTACTCGATGGGGCAGAACGAGCAGTACTTC CASNYSMGQNEQYF
- TRBJ2-3 17 - TRBV3-2 TGTGCCAGCAGCCAAGATGCGGGACAGCATTGCCCGAAGGCGCAGTATTTT CASSQDAGQHCPKAQYF
many TRBJ2-4 12 - TRBV12-3/TRBV12-4 TGTGCCAGCAGTTTCCGGTTCAACATTCAGTACTTC CASSFRFNIQYF
many TRBJ1-5 15 - TRBV28 TGTGCCAGCACCCGTTGGCAGGGCGGCAATCAGCCCCAGCATTTT CASTRWQGGNQPQHF
few TRBJ1-4 15 - TRBV29-1 TGCAGCGTTGAAGACTCGTCCAGACCTAATGAAAAACTGTTTTTT CSVEDSSRPNEKLFF
few TRBJ2-5 15 TRBD2 TRBV7-6 TGTGCCAGCAGCCCCACGGGGGGGCCCCAAGAGCCCCAGTACTTC CASSPTGGPQEPQYF
many TRBJ1-1 15 - TRBV7-2 TGTGCCAGCAGCTTATTCCGGGGCAGTGGAACTGAAGCTTTCTTT CASSLFRGSGTEAFF
few TRBJ2-3 15 TRBD2 TRBV7-3 TGTGCCAGCAGCTCTACGGGAGGGGGGGCAGATACGCAGTATTTT CASSSTGGGADTQYF
once TRBJ2-7 15 TRBD1 TRBV19 TGTGCCAGTCGTACCGGGACAGGGTACCCCTACGAGCAGTACTTC CASRTGTGYPYEQYF
- TRBJ2-7 16 - TRBV7-8 TGTGCCAGCAGCTTTAGCCTCCGGGACGTCAATAACGAGCAGTACTTC CASSFSLRDVNNEQYF
many TRBJ2-7 13 - TRBV7-2 TGTGCCAGCAGCTCTTACAGGGCGGGCGAGCAGTACTTC CASSSYRAGEQYF
few TRBJ2-2 14 - TRBV24-1 TGTGCCACCAGTGAGGGCGGAGGGGCCGGGGAGCTGTTTTTT CATSEGGGAGELFF
many TRBJ2-7 11 - TRBV20-1 TGCAGTGCTAGCATAAGCTACGAGCAGTACTTC CSASISYEQYF
many TRBJ2-3 13 - TRBV6-6 TGTGCCAGCAGTACCCCGGGCGCAGATACGCAGTATTTT CASSTPGADTQYF
- TRBJ1-5 15 - TRBV11-1 TGTGCCAGCAGCTTAGGGCCGCATAGCAATCAGTCCCAGCATTTT CASSLGPHSNQSQHF
- TRBJ2-1 15 TRBD1 TRBV9 TGTGCCAGCAGCCCCGGGACAGGGGGCGGGGGTGAGCAGTTCTTC CASSPGTGGGGEQFF
many TRBJ2-1 15 - TRBV27 TGTGCCAGCAGCCTTAGCGGCCCCTCCTACAATGAGCAGTTCTTC CASSLSGPSYNEQFF
- TRBJ1-6 15 TRBD1 TRBV12-3/TRBV12-4 TGTGCCAGCAGTTCGGGACAGGGGGATAATTCACCCCTCCACTTT CASSSGQGDNSPLHF
- TRBJ2-3 16 TRBD2 TRBV7-2 TGTGTCAGCAGCGCAAATAGCGGGGGAGACTCAGATACGCAGTATTTT CVSSANSGGDSDTQYF
- TRBJ2-5 17 - TRBV4-1 TGCGCCAGCAGCCAAGACCCGCCCGGACTCGCCCAAGAGACCCAGTACTTC CASSQDPPGLAQETQYF
many TRBJ2-5 16 - TRBV7-8 TGTGCCAGCAGCTCTATAGAAGACAGAACACAAGAGACCCAGTACTTC CASSSIEDRTQETQYF
few TRBJ2-7 14 - TRBV12-3/TRBV12-4 TGTGCCAGCAGCCCTGCCGGGGTAATCTACGAGCAGTACTTC CASSPAGVIYEQYF
many TRBJ2-7 14 - TRBV7-9 TGTGCCAGCAGCTCGTCCGTAGGGGGTTACGAGCAGTACTTC CASSSSVGGYEQYF
- TRBJ2-5 13 - TRBV7-9 TGTGCCAGCAGCCGGTTAGGGCAAGAGACCCAGTACTTC CASSRLGQETQYF
many TRBJ2-4 15 - TRBV20-1 TGCAGTGCTAGAGACAGCAGTGCAGCCAAAAACATTCAGTACTTC CSARDSSAAKNIQYF
few TRBJ2-1 13 TRBD2 TRBV30 TGTGCCTGGAGCCGGGGGGGCGTCGATGAGCAGTTCTTC CAWSRGGVDEQFF
- TRBJ2-3 11 - TRBV27 TGTGCCAGCAGTTTTGTGGCTACGCAGTATTTT CASSFVATQYF
- TRBJ2-7 14 - TRBV7-9 TGTGCCAGCAGCTTAGACGGAGGGGGCGAGGGGCAGTACTTC CASSLDGGGEGQYF
- TRBJ2-3 14 - TRBV5-3 TGTGCCGGCAGCTTGAATCGGGCTAGCTGGACGCAGTATTTT CAGSLNRASWTQYF
- TRBJ2-2 16 - TRBV20-1 TGCAGTGCTAGAGATGTGGGTCTCACCGACACCGGGGAGCTGTTTTTT CSARDVGLTDTGELFF
- TRBJ2-1 15 - TRBV19 TGTGCCAGTAGTCCCCAGGCCAACTCCTACAATGAGCAGTTCTTC CASSPQANSYNEQFF